This is a list of T cell receptor beta chains from one sample in a study of OX40 agonist ivuxolimab in advanced cancers. Here immunoSEQ multiplex PCR was the method, and the copy in TCRdb shows in-frame clones only, minus some. The profile shows 30,000 to 40,000 clones, 65% to 80% of them singletons. This sample comprised CD4+ or CD8+ T cells sorted from blood, obtained in a trial of the OX40 agonist ivuxolimab. The receptors shown here come from an adult with an advanced solid tumor such as melanoma, head and neck, liver or kidney cancer. Both conserved end residues are trimmed from each CDR3. A D gene is named only where the DNA matches it firmly.

CDR3aa	d_gene	v_gene
SGTGGANTEAF	TRBD1	TRBV29-1
ASSPSGASGELF	TRBD2	TRBV7-7
ASSPLRPGRYGTEAF	.	TRBV13
ASSFKGLMNTEAF	.	TRBV5-6
ASSLTSGQETQY	TRBD2	TRBV5-1
ASSGSRGGYT	.	TRBV9
ASSQDGTSGYNEQF	TRBD2	TRBV4-1
ASGWGNREGQPQH	.	TRBV12-5
ASGLAGEAF	.	TRBV12-5
ASSQRSLSWYEQY	.	TRBV23-1
ASRPTGDYEQY	TRBD1	TRBV27
ASSLASGEASYEQY	.	TRBV7-8
ASSLGGYISYNEQF	.	TRBV5-4
ASSISGLPETQY	.	TRBV19
ASSLSGDRGPYEQY	TRBD1	TRBV9
ASSALGSGQETQY	.	TRBV9
ASRRGQATEAF	.	TRBV2
ASSSRDRDYGYT	TRBD1	TRBV7-2
ASSYTRDTGELF	.	TRBV6-5
AWSQNYGYT	.	TRBV30
ASSNSGQGASEQY	TRBD1	TRBV19
ASRTGAFMNTEAF	TRBD1	TRBV27
ASSVDREDTQY	.	TRBV9
ASSFLQGEQY	.	TRBV5-6
ASSVDPSGGRREGTQY	.	TRBV9
ASSPAGQGLRETQY	TRBD1	TRBV5-1
ASSLMQSGANVLT	.	TRBV5-6
ASSSTSGSYNEQF	TRBD2	TRBV5-4
SARGLSAF	.	TRBV20-1
ASSQDLGGSEQY	.	TRBV4-1
ASSYSGTAVYGYT	TRBD1	TRBV6-5
ASSEQGNEQF	.	TRBV6-1
ASTDRANTEAF	TRBD1	TRBV2
ADRGVTGNTIY	TRBD1	TRBV7-9
ASRPKSRDEQF	.	TRBV4-1